Here is one T cell receptor (beta chain) with its context. Its target is not known. The CDR3 spans 14 residues. Per the germline V gene, CDR1 is SEHNR and CDR2 is FQNEAQ (reference sequence). Losses at the gene ends were 5 bases for V and 3 bases for J; bases not matched to a gene: 5. The PCR ran on 60 Vbeta and 13 Jbeta primers. Method: immunoSEQ multiplex PCR; TCRdb's copy keeps in-frame clones and lacks some. Among about 160,000 clones listed, just under 65% were seen once. These data are taken from a study of cytomegalovirus exposure and HLA in healthy donors. Overall study results and limits: Another analysis was done later, and it associated around 16,000 TCR beta sequences with HLA alleles at 0.05 false discovery rate. In vitro checks showed that a few CMV-associated chains really do target CMV antigens. The study labeled 150 or so TCR beta chains cytomegalovirus-associated.

The donors (healthy individuals) were bone marrow donors. Sequenced sample: PBMCs. This TCR was sampled from a woman in her sixties or seventies in good health and CMV-seropositive. J is TRBJ2-5 and V is TRBV7-9; the match to TRBD1 covers 8 bases. DNA for the CDR3: TGTGCCAGCAGCCCGGACAGGGTGAAAGAGACCCAGTACTTC. Its translation: CASSPDRVKETQYF.